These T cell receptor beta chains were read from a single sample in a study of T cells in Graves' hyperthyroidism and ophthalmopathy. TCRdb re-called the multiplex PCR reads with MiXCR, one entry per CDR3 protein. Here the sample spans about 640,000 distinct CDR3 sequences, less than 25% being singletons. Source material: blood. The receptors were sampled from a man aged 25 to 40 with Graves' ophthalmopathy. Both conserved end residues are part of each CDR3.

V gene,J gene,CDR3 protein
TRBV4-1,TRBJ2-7,CASISRDRFWGEQYF
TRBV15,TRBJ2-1,CATSRAFRDRGFHEQFF
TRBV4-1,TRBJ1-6,CASTAQSGGYNSPLHF
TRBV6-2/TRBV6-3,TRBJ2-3,CASSYGGAGQGATDTRYF
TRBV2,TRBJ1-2,CASSEDGGLYGYTF
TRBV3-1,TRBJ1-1,CASSQVWTGGMNTEAFF
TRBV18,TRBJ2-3,CASSPPHLTQYF
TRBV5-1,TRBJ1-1,CASSLHGNTEAFF
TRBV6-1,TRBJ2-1,CASRGPNVIHKVDNEQFF
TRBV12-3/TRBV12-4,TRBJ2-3,CATPTLRASGGGTQYF
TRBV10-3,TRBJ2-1,CAISESELAGGSENEQFF
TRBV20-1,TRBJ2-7,CSAREPPAYEQYF
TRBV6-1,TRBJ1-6,CASSEARSSYNSPLHF
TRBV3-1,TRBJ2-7,CASSQDLGRLQYF
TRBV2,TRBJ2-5,CASSERTSNPQYF
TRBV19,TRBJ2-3,CASRHTSTDTQYF
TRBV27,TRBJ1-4,CASSLGHQNEKLFF
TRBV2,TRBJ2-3,CASRDRTGVDTQYF
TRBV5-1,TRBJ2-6,CASSGRTVSGANVLTF
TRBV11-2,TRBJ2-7,CASSRSPNEQYF
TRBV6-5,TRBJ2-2,CASSYSKLDANTGELFF
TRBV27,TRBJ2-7,CASSLLLRGDNEQYF
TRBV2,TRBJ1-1,CASSDRASNTEAFF
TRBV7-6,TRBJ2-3,CASSSGPGTDTQYF
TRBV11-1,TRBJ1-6,CASSSGIATPLHF
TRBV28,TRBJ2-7,CASSGPSSSYEQYF
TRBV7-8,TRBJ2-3,CASSLEVAGGPTQYF
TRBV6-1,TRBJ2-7,CASRRASLVGSYEQYF
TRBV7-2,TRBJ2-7,CASKREEAPGAYEQYF
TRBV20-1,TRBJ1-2,CSAEPTGGNYGYTF
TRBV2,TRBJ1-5,CASSEWGGSNQPQHF
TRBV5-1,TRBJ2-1,CASSRAGGNEQFF
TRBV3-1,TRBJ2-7,CASSQEHGVAGVYEQYF
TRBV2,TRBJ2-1,CASSEAPGTSGPYEQFF
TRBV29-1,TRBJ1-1,CSVDGGLTNTEAFF
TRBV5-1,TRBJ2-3,CASRGTLSTDTQYF
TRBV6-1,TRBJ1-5,CASRVTGNQPQHF
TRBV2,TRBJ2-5,CASSAGTSEETQYF
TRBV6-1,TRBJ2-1,CASFTSGSYNEQFF
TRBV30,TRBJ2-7,CAWSYGRSDEQYF
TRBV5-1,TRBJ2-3,CASSPFVSTDTQYF
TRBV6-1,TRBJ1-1,CASPRGDTEAFF
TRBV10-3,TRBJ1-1,CAIMETGVNTEAFF
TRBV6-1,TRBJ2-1,CASSEESIGSSYNEQFF
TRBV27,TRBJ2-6,CASSLKATGTTSSGANVLTF
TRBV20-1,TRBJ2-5,CSAPGRGETQYF
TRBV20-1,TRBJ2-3,CSATAGTDTQYF